This paragraph covers one TCR beta chain sequence. TCRdb's copy holds only in-frame clones and misses some; the assay was immunoSEQ multiplex PCR. Of 7,300 or so clones in the sample, 75% to 85% were seen once. The entry originates in a study of tumor T cells in aggressive B-cell lymphoma. V was trimmed by 3 bases and J by 5 bases, leaving 16 bases between them. Per the germline V gene, CDR1 is MGHRA and CDR2 is YSYEKL. This CDR3 is built from 15 residues. This clonotype was obtained from an adult with diffuse large B cell lymphoma. The sequenced sample was tumor tissue. This rearrangement joins TRBV4-1 to TRBJ1-1, with a tentative D call TRBD1 (6 bases). The CDR3 DNA is TGCGCCAGCAGCCACGAAGCAGGGGTGAGGACTGAAGCTTTCTTT. Translating it yields CASSHEAGVRTEAFF.